These 19 T cell receptor beta chains were sequenced from one sample in a study of blood T cell repertoires in COVID-19. Produced via immunoSEQ multiplex PCR; TCRdb's table is partial and in-frame only. The sample carries 200,000 or so clones, 88% recorded once. The sample comprised PBMCs or T cells enriched from blood (not recorded which). These receptor sequences come from a woman in her 30s who had recovered from COVID-19.

This chain uses TRBV14 with TRBJ1-2; the match to TRBD1 covers 11 bases. Germline assignment: CDR1 SGHDN and CDR2 FVKESK. Unmatched junction bases numbered 6, after V lost 4 bases and J lost 8 bases. The CDR3 covers 14 residues. CDR3 residues: CASSPTGTGGGYTF. In nucleotides, the CDR3 is TGTGCCAGCAGCCCAACCGGGACAGGGGGAGGCTACACCTTC.

V and J are TRBV19 and TRBJ2-5; tentatively, D is TRBD1 (5 bases). V shed 4 bases and J shed 1 base, with 13 bases lying between them. The CDR3 length is 15 residues. Germline CDR1 and CDR2: LNHDA and SQIVND (reference sequence). The CDR3 nucleotides are TGTGCCAGTAGTAAGGGGCCACACTTCCAAGAGACCCAGTACTTC. This translates into CASSKGPHFQETQYF.

The chain combines TRBV4-3 with TRBJ1-3; 10 bases are a match to TRBD1. The length of the CDR3 is 16 residues. Germline V lookup: CDR1 LGHNA, CDR2 YSLEER. V lost 1 base and J lost 10; bases outside the gene matches: 10. CDR3 protein: CASSQAGTGDGRTIYF. The CDR3 nucleotides are TGCGCCAGCAGCCAAGCCGGGACAGGGGATGGTAGAACCATATATTTT.

The chain couples TRBV7-8 to TRBJ1-6, with TRBD1 matching over 9 bases. V gave up 4 bases and J gave up 6 bases; unmatched junction bases: 4. There are 15 residues in the CDR3. Germline V CDR1 and CDR2: SGHVS, FQNEAQ. CDR3 amino acids: CASSSLTGGNSPLHF. For the CDR3, the DNA is TGTGCCAGCAGCTCCCTGACAGGGGGTAATTCACCCCTCCACTTT.

J is TRBJ2-7 and V is TRBV5-4; the D gene is possibly TRBD1 (6 bases). The germline CDR1 and CDR2 sequences are SGHNT and YYREEE (reference sequence). This CDR3 spans 13 amino acids. V shed 0 bases and J shed 5 bases, with 9 bases lying between them. CDR3 DNA sequence: TGTGCCAGCAGCTTGGACAGGGACAACGAGCAGTACTTC. This encodes CASSLDRDNEQYF.

The DNA for the CDR3 is TGTGCCAGTAGTGTGACAGGGGGCATGGAAAACACCATATATTTT. As protein: CASSVTGGMENTIYF. The genes are TRBV19 and TRBJ1-3; TRBD1 aligns across 10 bases. The trim removed 5 bases at V and 6 bases at J, leaving 7 bases unmatched. Looked up from germline, CDR1 is LNHDA and CDR2 is SQIVND (reference sequence). The CDR3 extends over 15 amino acids. The full variable domain, completed using reference TRBV19 and TRBJ1-3, is DGGITQSPKYLFRKEGQNVTLSCEQNLNHDAMYWYRQDPGQGLRLIYYSQIVNDFQKGDIAEGYSVSREKKESFPLTVTSAQKNPTAFYLCASSVTGGMENTIYFGEGSWLTVV.

V usage is TRBV29-1 and J usage is TRBJ1-5; the D is unclear. CDR1 and CDR2 from the germline V gene are SQVTM and ANQGSEA. Between the trimmed V and J ends, which lost 4 bases and 10 bases, there was a span of 14 bases. The CDR3 spans 12 residues. CDR3: CSVGDPGVPQHF. The CDR3 DNA is TGCAGCGTTGGCGATCCGGGAGTCCCCCAGCATTTT.

Regarding this clone: A read error may produce the germline difference seen at one junction end. This sequence joins TRBV12-3 or TRBV12-4 and TRBJ2-4; 7 positions match TRBD1. This CDR3 is built from 13 residues. The CDR3 DNA follows: TGTGCCAGCAGCGGGACAGCCACAAACATTCAGTACTTC. Translating it yields CASSGTATNIQYF.

The chain carries TRBV7-8 and TRBJ1-1; D is unresolved. The CDR3 is made up of 14 amino acids. The germline gives CDR1 SGHVS, CDR2 FQNEAQ. Trimming stripped 1 base from V and 4 bases from J, with 10 bases between. In DNA form, the CDR3 reads TGTGCCAGCAGCTTAGGTTTTGTTAGCACTGAAGCTTTCTTT. Translated, it gives CASSLGFVSTEAFF.

J is TRBJ1-2 and V is TRBV4-3; D unresolved. The CDR3 extends over 15 amino acids. The V and J ends lost 2 bases and 6 bases respectively, with 16 bases between them. From germline, CDR1 is LGHNA and CDR2 YSLEER. This CDR3 reads CASSQHLQGADGYTF. The CDR3 DNA is TGCGCCAGCAGCCAACACCTCCAAGGAGCAGATGGCTACACCTTC.

This clone was observed once. The chain has TRBV5-8 and TRBJ2-3, with 14 positions matching TRBD2. J gave up 0 bases and V 5 bases, and 8 bases lay outside the gene matches. Germline CDR1 is SGHTS and CDR2 is YDEGEE. The CDR3 loop spans 18 amino acids. The CDR3 region is CASSLGLAGARSTDTQYF. The CDR3 region has the DNA TGTGCCAGCAGTCTGGGACTAGCGGGGGCCCGCAGCACAGATACGCAGTATTTT.

In its sample, this clone was seen once. The genes are TRBV4-3 and TRBJ2-1; 7 nucleotides align to TRBD2. This CDR3 comprises 16 residues. V shed 4 bases, J shed 4 bases, and the junction held 10 bases outside the gene matches. Germline values: CDR1 LGHNA, CDR2 YSLEER. The CDR3 region is CASSPQWAGDYNEQFF. DNA for the CDR3: TGCGCCAGCAGCCCCCAATGGGCGGGGGATTACAATGAGCAGTTCTTC.

The CDR3 DNA follows: TGCGCCAGCAGTCAAAATGGACTAGTAGACTCCTACGAGCAGTACTTC. Translated, it gives CASSQNGLVDSYEQYF. V and J are TRBV23-1 and TRBJ2-7; 7 bases are shared with TRBD2. TRBV23-1 is noted as an ORF with a role that remains uncertain. The ends lost 2 bases at V and 0 bases at J; junction bases unmatched: 7. The CDR3 runs 16 residues.

The chain has TRBV27 and TRBJ2-1; 8 bases line up with TRBD2. This CDR3 region has 12 residues. Germline lookup yields CDR1 MNHEY and CDR2 SMNVEV (reference sequence). J gave up 7 bases and V 8 bases, and 4 bases lay outside the gene matches. CDR3 DNA sequence: TGTGCCAGCTGGGCGGGGGGTAATGAGCAGTTCTTC. It encodes CASWAGGNEQFF.

This chain uses TRBV6-5 with TRBJ2-5; weak D call: TRBD2 (5 bases). Trimming took 7 bases from V and 5 from J, leaving 8 bases between them. Germline-derived CDR1 and CDR2 are MNHEY and SVGAGI. This CDR3 comprises 11 residues. This CDR3 is CASTGFETQYF. CDR3 nucleotide sequence: TGTGCCAGCACGGGGTTCGAGACCCAGTACTTC.

The chain uses TRBV7-6 and TRBJ2-7; 9 bases agree with TRBD2. Unmatched junction bases numbered 11, after V lost 5 bases and J lost 3 bases. The CDR3 spans 16 residues. CDR1 and CDR2 (germline): SGHVS, FNYEAQ. The CDR3 nucleotides are TGTGCCAGCAGCCTGGGGCCGGAGCGGGGGGTCTACGAGCAGTACTTC. Encoded protein: CASSLGPERGVYEQYF.

The CDR3 region has the DNA TGTGCCAGCAGCCCATCGGGACAGGCGAACTCCTACGAGCAGTACTTC. This translates into CASSPSGQANSYEQYF. J is TRBJ2-7 and V is TRBV7-9; 8 bases align to TRBD1. Germline loops: CDR1 SEHNR, CDR2 FQNEAQ (reference sequence). The CDR3 covers 16 residues. The V and J ends lost 5 bases and 0 bases, in that order; junction bases with no gene match: 9.

The chain has TRBV19 and TRBJ2-2; possible D gene TRBD2, 5 bases. Germline-derived CDR1 and CDR2 are LNHDA and SQIVND (reference sequence). CDR3 length equals 14 residues. V was trimmed by 5 bases and J by 5 bases, leaving 12 bases between them. The CDR3 sequence is CASSVSDWTGELFF. In DNA form, the CDR3 reads TGTGCCAGTAGTGTCTCGGACTGGACCGGGGAGCTGTTTTTT. The whole variable domain, filled in from reference TRBV19 and TRBJ2-2, reads DGGITQSPKYLFRKEGQNVTLSCEQNLNHDAMYWYRQDPGQGLRLIYYSQIVNDFQKGDIAEGYSVSREKKESFPLTVTSAQKNPTAFYLCASSVSDWTGELFFGEGSRLTVL.

The chain couples TRBV4-3 to TRBJ2-7, with 7 bases that match TRBD2. This CDR3 is built from 15 residues. V shed 1 base, J shed 5 bases, and the junction held 8 bases outside the gene matches. CDR1 and CDR2 (germline): LGHNA, YSLEER. The CDR3 region is CASSQAASGDNEQYF. CDR3 in DNA: TGCGCCAGCAGCCAAGCTGCTAGCGGTGATAACGAGCAGTACTTC.